This paragraph covers one TCR beta chain sequence. This sample was taken from a study of blood T cell repertoires in COVID-19. Study-level information: Two consecutive negative NP/OP PCR tests, clearance, or resolved symptoms defined Cohort 3 recovery. The origin of the acute and convalescent COVID-19 samples was the United States, Italy and Spain.

This CDR3 has 15 residues. Generated by immunoSEQ multiplex PCR, the TCRdb table keeps only in-frame clones and is missing some. The sample records 250,000 to 350,000 clones, around 90% being singletons. Participants, 18 to 89 years old, spanned fewer than 25 US areas. Participants had their cohort set by participant-reported clinical history. The clonotype was recovered from a woman aged 60-75 years in a cohort exposed to, infected with or recovered from COVID-19 (not recorded which). Sequencing was carried out using PBMCs or T cells enriched from blood (not recorded which). This chain joins TRBV21-1 and TRBJ2-7; the table names TRBD2, a call not compared with the DNA. TRBV21-1 is deemed a pseudogene. The CDR3 loop reads CASSKGPGLADKWYF. The CDR3 nucleotides are TGTGCCAGCAGCAAGGGGCCAGGACTAGCGGACAAATGGTACTTC.